Listed here is a single T cell receptor beta chain. Its specificity is unknown. Eight separate reactions for every sample produced the cDNA. Through template switching, UMIs that included a 6-nucleotide sample barcode were added. TCRdb reprocessed the 5' RACE reads, keeping one entry per CDR3 protein, no DNA. The repertoire table contains about 300,000 distinct CDR3 sequences. These data are taken from a study of monozygotic twins with inflammatory bowel disease. CDR3 length: 16 residues. Germline CDR1 is KGHSH and CDR2 is LQKENI. The study's findings and limits: Using the inverse Simpson index, IBD patients had lower TCRbeta diversity than healthy co-twins. IBD patients exhibited fewer clonotypes shared with other individuals than healthy twins, particularly with disease activity.

Sequenced input: blood. The TCR was taken from a human donor with ulcerative colitis or Crohn's disease, or a healthy co-twin of an affected twin (not recorded which). The chain combines TRBV18 with TRBJ2-1; the D call of TRBD2 rests on TCRdb alone, since no DNA is present to check it. The CDR3 sequence is CASSPLLAGAYNEQFF.